This T cell receptor beta chain was sequenced in a study of T cells after yellow fever vaccination. Study-wide background: Preparation of the low-cell-number fractions used SMART-Seq v4 Ultra Low Input. The study, taken as a whole, reports: The bulk population could contribute abundant contaminating clonotypes to FACS-sorted repertoires.

The CDR3 runs to 13 residues. The germline V gene has CDR1 SGHKS and CDR2 YYEKEE (reference sequence). V gave up 2 bases and J gave up 2 bases, with 6 bases separating them. Conversion of TCR transcripts into cDNA relied on 5'RACE template switching, which added a universal primer site and UMIs. TCRdb analysed the 5' RACE reads with MiXCR anew, one entry per CDR3 protein. The data show hundreds of thousands of distinct CDR3 sequences, approximately 4% seen once. This clonotype was observed at least ten times. Its antigen is unidentified. Here the sequenced sample was PBMCs, taken 5 days after the yellow fever booster vaccination. The chain uses TRBV5-5 and TRBJ2-3; D remains unclear. The sequence was collected from a man younger than 35 who received the YFV17D yellow fever vaccine. DNA of the CDR3: TGTGCCAGCAGCTTACCGGCCACAGATACGCAGTATTTT. Translated, it gives CASSLPATDTQYF.